This TCR beta chain was retrieved from a study of blood T cell repertoires in COVID-19. The table came from immunoSEQ multiplex PCR; TCRdb's copy has only in-frame clones and leaves some out. The sample shows roughly 73,000 clones, roughly 89% of them seen only once. This CDR3 contains 13 residues. V was cut by 2 bases and J by 5 bases, with 6 bases left in between. Germline CDR1 reads KGHSH; CDR2 reads LQKENI. The receptor comes from a man older than 75 with acute or convalescent COVID-19. The chain is built from TRBV18 and TRBJ2-2; D is uncertain. Material for sequencing was peripheral blood. CDR3 amino acids: CASSPTATGELFF. The CDR3 region has the DNA TGTGCCAGCTCACCAACCGCGACCGGGGAGCTGTTTTTT.